The 32 T cell receptor beta chains given below trace back to one sample, sequenced in a study of blood T cell repertoires in COVID-19. Data came from immunoSEQ multiplex PCR; TCRdb stores just in-frame clones and leaves some out. The sample has tens of thousands of clones, more than 80% seen once. Sequencing was performed on peripheral blood. These receptors all stem from a man aged 25 to 40 with acute or convalescent COVID-19.

This clone was counted once. This sequence joins TRBV5-6 and TRBJ2-1; 7 bases match TRBD2. CDR1 is SGHDT and CDR2 is YYEEEE in the germline V gene. V shed 4 bases, J shed 8 bases, and the junction held 12 bases outside the gene matches. The CDR3 covers 15 residues. This CDR3 reads CASSPSAGEWYEQFF. The CDR3 bases are TGTGCCAGCAGCCCTTCCGCGGGAGAGTGGTATGAGCAGTTCTTC.

The J gene is TRBJ1-3, the V gene TRBV28; 8 bases align to TRBD1. V shed 6 bases, J shed 4 bases, and the junction held 8 bases outside the gene matches. CDR1 is MDHEN, CDR2 SYDVKM, per germline. The CDR3 has 15 amino acids. The CDR3 reads CASRDLRGRGNTIYF. The DNA for the CDR3 is TGTGCCAGCAGAGATCTCAGGGGGCGGGGAAACACCATATATTTT. Variable domain in full (rest from reference TRBV28 and TRBJ1-3): DVKVTQSSRYLVKRTGEKVFLECVQDMDHENMFWYRQDPGLGLRLIYFSYDVKMKEKGDIPEGYSVSREKKERFSLILESASTNQTSMYLCASRDLRGRGNTIYFGEGSWLTVV.

The V and J genes are TRBV7-3 and TRBJ2-1, with D uncertain. V lost 6 bases and J 7 bases, leaving 16 bases between the germline ends. The CDR3 has 14 residues. The germline V gene has CDR1 SGHTA and CDR2 FQGTGA. CDR3: CASSPASVHNEQFF. CDR3 nucleotide sequence: TGTGCCAGCAGTCCCGCGAGCGTTCATAATGAGCAGTTCTTC.

V and J are TRBV2 and TRBJ2-7; TRBD1 matches 7 bases. Losses at the gene ends were 5 bases for V and 6 bases for J; bases not matched to a gene: 7. This CDR3 is built from 13 residues. The V gene's germline CDR1 is SNHLY and CDR2 FYNNEI. CDR3 DNA sequence: TGTGCCAGCAGTCAGGGGGAGTGGGGCGAGCAGTACTTC. Translation gives CASSQGEWGEQYF. The complete variable domain, with remaining parts taken from reference TRBV2 and TRBJ2-7, reads EPEVTQTPSHQVTQMGQEVILRCVPISNHLYFYWYRQILGQKVEFLVSFYNNEISEKSEIFDDQFSVERPDGSNFTLKIRSTKLEDSAMYFCASSQGEWGEQYFGPGTRLTVT.

This clone was observed a single time. J is TRBJ2-5 and V is TRBV4-1, with TRBD1 matching 10 bases. The CDR3 runs 18 residues. Germline assignment: CDR1 MGHRA and CDR2 YSYEKL. DNA for the CDR3: TGCCCCCGCCGCCCACTCGGACAGGGGGGGGATCAGCAAGAGACCCAGTACTTC. The encoded protein is CPRRPLGQGGDQQETQYF.

This chain joins TRBV11-2 and TRBJ1-4, with TRBD1 identical over 7 bases. CDR1 is SGHAT and CDR2 is FQNNGV in the germline V gene. The V segment lost 10 bases and the J segment 7 bases; nucleotides outside the gene matches: 6. The CDR3 length is 12 residues. In DNA form, the CDR3 reads TGTGCCAACGCCCACAGGGGTGAAAAACTGTTTTTT. It encodes CANAHRGEKLFF.

The chain uses TRBV28 and TRBJ2-5, with a weak D call TRBD2 (6 bases). V lost 6 bases and J 7 bases, leaving 18 bases between the germline ends. The germline V gene has CDR1 MDHEN and CDR2 SYDVKM. The CDR3 is 14 amino acids. CDR3 coding DNA: TGTGCCAGCAGCCCGGGACTTGTATTAGGGACCCAGTACTTC. Protein sequence: CASSPGLVLGTQYF.

The chain has TRBV29-1 and TRBJ2-7; perhaps TRBD2 as D (5 bases). The CDR3 extends over 13 amino acids. Germline V CDR1 and CDR2: SQVTM, ANQGSEA. The V end lost 0 bases, the J end lost 9 bases, and 15 bases lay between the germline ends. The CDR3 region is CSVEERGKRWQYF. DNA of the CDR3: TGCAGCGTTGAAGAGAGAGGGAAGCGGTGGCAGTACTTC.

The V call is TRBV6-5, the J call TRBJ1-1; D call uncertain. CDR1 and CDR2 (germline): MNHEY, SVGAGI. V was trimmed by 2 bases and J by 4 bases, leaving 17 bases between them. The CDR3 contains 16 residues. The CDR3 loop reads CASSYDGGRLGTEAFF. In nucleotides, the CDR3 is TGTGCCAGCAGTTACGACGGAGGGAGATTGGGCACTGAAGCTTTCTTT.

The genes are TRBV9 and TRBJ2-7; 7 bases line up with TRBD1. The CDR3 consists of 13 residues. Germline V CDR1 and CDR2: SGDLS, YYNGEE. After removal of 0 bases from V and 6 bases from J, the junction contained 3 bases not matched to a gene. The CDR3 region is CASSVDEGAEQYF. As DNA, the CDR3 is TGTGCCAGCAGCGTAGACGAGGGGGCCGAGCAGTACTTC.

V is TRBV9 and J is TRBJ2-5; a possible D gene is TRBD2 (6 bases). The CDR3 spans 14 residues. Trimming stripped 3 bases from V and 5 bases from J, with 14 bases between. Germline CDR1 SGDLS, CDR2 YYNGEE. CDR3 DNA sequence: TGTGCCAGCAGCGCGCGGGGAGGCGGCGAGACCCAGTACTTC. It codes for CASSARGGGETQYF.

As DNA, the CDR3 is TGTGCCAGCAGTTACGCGACTGGGGCCAACGTCCTGACTTTC. Translating gives CASSYATGANVLTF. This chain links TRBV6-5 with TRBJ2-6; D gene unclear. Germline V gene data show CDR1 as MNHEY and CDR2 as SVGAGI. V lost 2 bases and J lost 2, with 4 bases in between. The CDR3 contains 14 residues.

Only a few counts were recorded for this clone. The chain couples TRBV28 to TRBJ2-6; the match to TRBD1 covers 9 bases. The CDR3 totals 18 residues. Looked up from germline, CDR1 is MDHEN and CDR2 is SYDVKM. V lost 8 bases to trimming and J lost 0 bases; unmatched junction nucleotides: 11. The CDR3 sequence: CASAGRQGVSSGANVLTF. The CDR3, as DNA: TGTGCCAGCGCAGGCCGACAGGGGGTAAGCTCTGGGGCCAACGTCCTGACTTTC.

This clone was detected once. This chain uses TRBV24-1 with TRBJ2-1; D remains unclear. This CDR3 is built from 12 residues. Germline V gives CDR1 KGHDR, CDR2 SFDVKD. With 5 bases removed from V and 7 bases from J, the gap between germline ends came to 8 bases. The CDR3 DNA reads TGTGCCACCAGTGCGAGAGGAAATGAGCAGTTCTTC. Encoded protein: CATSARGNEQFF.

The chain has TRBV6-5 and TRBJ2-5; TRBD1 matches at 7 bases. The CDR3 extends over 13 amino acids. Germline values: CDR1 MNHEY, CDR2 SVGAGI. V shed 5 bases and J 4 bases; nucleotides not matched to a gene: 4. The chain's CDR3 is CASSLQGIETQYF. Written as DNA, the CDR3 is TGTGCCAGCAGTCTACAGGGGATAGAGACCCAGTACTTC.

This clone came up a few times. The chain recombines TRBV7-2 with TRBJ2-3; 8 bases line up with TRBD2. The CDR3 is made up of 15 amino acids. V lost 2 bases to trimming and J lost 4 bases; unmatched junction nucleotides: 5. Germline V gene lookup returns CDR1 SGHTA and CDR2 FQGNSA. This CDR3 is CASSLSGSSSDTQYF. CDR3 coding DNA: TGTGCCAGCAGCTTAAGCGGGAGTTCCTCAGATACGCAGTATTTT.

Note on this clone: One end of the junction fails to match germline, which may point to a read error. This sample also contains other DNA sequences that code for the same CDR3. The V call is TRBV9, the J call TRBJ2-7; a weak D match, TRBD2 (5 bases). Germline lookup yields CDR1 SGDLS and CDR2 YYNGEE. The CDR3 spans 14 residues. Here the CDR3 reads CASSVGLEDYEQYF. The CDR3 DNA follows: TGTGCCAGTAGCGTGGGCCTGGAGGATTACGAGCAGTACTTC.

The chain links TRBV7-9 to TRBJ1-1; 9 bases agree with TRBD1. The CDR3 has 15 residues. Germline loops: CDR1 SEHNR, CDR2 FQNEAQ (reference sequence). V trimming: 5 bases; J trimming: 5 bases; junction bases outside the gene matches: 9. The CDR3 here is CASSTRQGEGTEAFF. The CDR3 DNA is TGTGCCAGCAGCACTAGACAGGGGGAGGGTACTGAAGCTTTCTTT.

This sequence joins TRBV6-5 and TRBJ2-1, with 7 nucleotides matching TRBD1. Germline V gene data show CDR1 as MNHEY and CDR2 as SVGAGI. This CDR3 contains 12 residues. V shed 7 bases and J 13 bases; nucleotides not matched to a gene: 10. The CDR3 nucleotides read TGTGCCAGCACCGAGAAACAGGGGATTCAGTTCTTC. Protein product: CASTEKQGIQFF.

V and J are TRBV5-1 and TRBJ2-2; TRBD1 might be the D (5 bases). The CDR3 contains 16 residues. V shed 4 bases and J shed 4 bases, with 17 bases lying between them. CDR1 SGHRS and CDR2 YFSETQ come from the germline V gene. The CDR3 region is CASSTSRGESTGELFF. The CDR3 DNA reads TGCGCCAGCAGCACCTCTAGGGGCGAGAGCACCGGGGAGCTGTTTTTT.

The chain has TRBV6-2 or TRBV6-3 and TRBJ2-1, with D perhaps TRBD2 (6 bases). There are 13 residues in the CDR3. The germline CDR1 and CDR2 sequences are MNHEY and SVGEGT. Trimming removed 4 bases at V and 7 bases at J, with 11 bases between. This CDR3 is CASSWTTGNEQFF. In DNA form, the CDR3 reads TGTGCCAGCAGTTGGACTACAGGTAATGAGCAGTTCTTC.

V usage is TRBV5-4 and J usage is TRBJ2-3; TRBD2 agrees at 9 bases. This CDR3 contains 18 residues. The ends lost 0 bases at V and 4 bases at J; junction bases unmatched: 12. From germline, CDR1 is SGHNT and CDR2 YYREEE (reference sequence). The CDR3 loop reads CASSLALAGRRAADTQYF. CDR3 nucleotides: TGTGCCAGCAGCTTGGCACTAGCGGGTCGCAGGGCGGCAGATACGCAGTATTTT.

The CDR3 protein is CATSDLHGTGSQETQYF. The CDR3 DNA reads TGTGCCACCAGTGATTTGCACGGTACAGGCAGCCAAGAGACCCAGTACTTC. This chain connects TRBV24-1 to TRBJ2-5, with D possibly TRBD1 on 5 matching bases. Trimming pared 0 bases from V and 1 base from J, leaving 14 bases between. The CDR3 is made up of 17 amino acids. Per the germline V gene, CDR1 is KGHDR and CDR2 is SFDVKD.

The chain combines TRBV4-1 with TRBJ1-2, with TRBD1 as a possible D gene (6 bases). Germline assignment: CDR1 MGHRA and CDR2 YSYEKL. V lost 1 base and J lost 2, with 14 bases in between. This CDR3 has 16 residues. In nucleotides, the CDR3 is TGCGCCAGCAGCCAAGTGGGCGGGGGGCGAAACTATGGCTACACCTTC. Its translation: CASSQVGGGRNYGYTF.

The chain employs TRBV29-1 and TRBJ2-7; 13 nucleotides line up with TRBD2. There are 15 residues in the CDR3. The V gene's germline CDR1 is SQVTM and CDR2 ANQGSEA. The J segment lost 3 bases and the V segment lost 2 bases, leaving 4 bases of the junction unmatched. CDR3 region: CSVERTSGRIYEQYF. The CDR3 DNA reads TGCAGCGTTGAAAGGACTAGCGGGAGAATCTACGAGCAGTACTTC.

The DNA of the CDR3 is TGTGCCAGCAGCCATAGCGGGAGCTCCTACAATGAGCAGTTCTTC. This sequence encodes CASSHSGSSYNEQFF. This rearrangement joins TRBV9 to TRBJ2-1, with TRBD2 identical over 9 bases. The V and J ends lost 4 bases and 0 bases, in that order; junction bases with no gene match: 2. This CDR3 is 15 amino acids long. Looked up from germline, CDR1 is SGDLS and CDR2 is YYNGEE.

The table lists this clone with a few counts. The gene calls are TRBV18 and TRBJ2-2; TRBD2 agrees at 7 bases. The CDR3 is made up of 15 amino acids. Unmatched junction bases numbered 1, after V lost 2 bases and J lost 1 base. The V gene's germline CDR1 is KGHSH and CDR2 LQKENI. DNA for the CDR3: TGTGCCAGCTCACCAGGGAGGGAGAACACCGGGGAGCTGTTTTTT. It yields the protein CASSPGRENTGELFF.

V and J are TRBV10-1 and TRBJ2-1, with a tentative D call TRBD1 (6 bases). This CDR3 has 15 residues. Trimming stripped 1 base from V and 9 bases from J, with 16 bases between. The germline V gene encodes CDR1 WNHNN and CDR2 SYGVQD (reference sequence). The CDR3 loop reads CASSEFEGDVGEQFF. DNA for the CDR3: TGCGCCAGCAGTGAGTTCGAGGGGGATGTCGGTGAGCAGTTCTTC.

This clone has a single count. The chain links TRBV18 to TRBJ2-3; D call uncertain. The CDR3 has 15 amino acids. Germline lookup yields CDR1 KGHSH and CDR2 LQKENI. Trimming took off 6 bases at V and 0 bases at J, with 13 bases between the two ends. For the CDR3, the DNA is TGTGCCAGCTCGCCCACTGCCGCTAGCACAGATACGCAGTATTTT. Protein: CASSPTAASTDTQYF.

This sequence joins TRBV2 and TRBJ2-1; TRBD2 might be the D (7 bases). The CDR3 contains 14 residues. Trimming took 6 bases from V and 7 from J, leaving 16 bases between them. Germline V gene sequence: CDR1 SNHLY, CDR2 FYNNEI. Here the CDR3 reads CASRQGGVRNEQFF. CDR3 in DNA: TGTGCCAGCAGGCAAGGGGGGGTTCGGAATGAGCAGTTCTTC.

This clone has more than one count but fewer than ten. CDR3 DNA sequence: TGTGCCAGTAGTAGGTTTGCGGGAAGGGGTACAGATACGCAGTATTTT. Translated, it gives CASSRFAGRGTDTQYF. This chain links TRBV19 with TRBJ2-3; tentatively, D is TRBD2 (6 bases). Trimming shortened V by 4 bases and J by 3 bases, and 17 bases separated the two germline ends. Looked up from germline, CDR1 is LNHDA and CDR2 is SQIVND (reference sequence). This CDR3 contains 16 residues.

Regarding this clone: One end of the junction varies from germline; a read error may be responsible. The rearrangement joins TRBV7-9 to TRBJ2-7; tentatively, D is TRBD2 (5 bases). Germline V gene sequence: CDR1 SEHNR, CDR2 FQNEAQ (reference sequence). The CDR3 extends over 12 amino acids. The CDR3 nucleotides read TGTGCCAGCAGCTTAACCAATCGAGGGATGCATTTC. Its translation is CASSLTNRGMHF.